This T cell receptor beta chain was found in a study of cytomegalovirus exposure and HLA in healthy donors. CDR3 length: 16 residues. V gave up 4 bases and J gave up 2 bases; unmatched junction bases: 11. CDR1 and CDR2 from the germline V gene are SGDLS and YYNGEE. 60 Vbeta and 13 Jbeta primers were used in PCR. Measured with immunoSEQ multiplex PCR; TCRdb has only the in-frame clones, and not every one. Of around 190,000 clones listed, about four fifths are singletons. With respect to this clone: The antigen is not known.

Whole-study results and caveats: A likely sequencing artifact accounted for one observed cluster of highly shared sequence variants. In a later analysis, HLA-associated TCR beta chains were more clonally expanded than equally common others.

Sequencing was done on a sample of PBMCs. The receptor's source is a man aged 18 to 29 in good health and CMV-seronegative. The J gene is TRBJ1-1, the V gene TRBV9, with 7 positions matching TRBD1. This chain's CDR3 is CASSPKPTGTNTEAFF. Here the CDR3 DNA reads TGTGCCAGCAGCCCCAAGCCGACAGGGACTAACACTGAAGCTTTCTTT.